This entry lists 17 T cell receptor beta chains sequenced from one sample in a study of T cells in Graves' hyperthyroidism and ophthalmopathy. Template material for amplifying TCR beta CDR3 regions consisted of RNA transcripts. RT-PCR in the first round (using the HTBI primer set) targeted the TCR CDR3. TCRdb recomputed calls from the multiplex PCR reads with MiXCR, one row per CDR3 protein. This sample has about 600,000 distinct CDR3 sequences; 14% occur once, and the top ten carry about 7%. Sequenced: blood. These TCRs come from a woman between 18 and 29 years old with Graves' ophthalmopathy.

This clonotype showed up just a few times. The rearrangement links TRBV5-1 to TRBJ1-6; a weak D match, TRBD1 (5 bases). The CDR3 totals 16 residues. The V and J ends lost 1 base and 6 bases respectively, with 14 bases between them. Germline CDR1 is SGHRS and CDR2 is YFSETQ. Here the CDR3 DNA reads TGCGCCAGCAGCTTGAAGGGGACGGGTGGTAATTCACCCCTCCACTTT. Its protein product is CASSLKGTGGNSPLHF.

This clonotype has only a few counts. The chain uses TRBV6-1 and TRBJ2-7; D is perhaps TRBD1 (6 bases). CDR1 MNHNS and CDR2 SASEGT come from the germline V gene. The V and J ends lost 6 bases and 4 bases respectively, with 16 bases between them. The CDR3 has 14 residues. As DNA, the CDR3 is TGTGCCAGCAGGATCGAAGGACAGAGATACGAGCAGTACTTC. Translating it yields CASRIEGQRYEQYF.

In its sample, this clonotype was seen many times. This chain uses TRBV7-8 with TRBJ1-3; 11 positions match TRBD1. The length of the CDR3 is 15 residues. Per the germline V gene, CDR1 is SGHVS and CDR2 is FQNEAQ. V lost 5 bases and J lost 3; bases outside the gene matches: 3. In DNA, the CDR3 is TGTGCCAGCAGCCCGGGACAGGGGGTTGGAAACACCATATATTTT. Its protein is CASSPGQGVGNTIYF.

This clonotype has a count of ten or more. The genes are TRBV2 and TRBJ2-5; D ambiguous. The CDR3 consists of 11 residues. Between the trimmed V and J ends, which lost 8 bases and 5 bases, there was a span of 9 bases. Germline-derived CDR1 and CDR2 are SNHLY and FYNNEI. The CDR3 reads CASVGYETQYF. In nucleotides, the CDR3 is TGTGCCAGCGTGGGGTACGAGACCCAGTACTTC.

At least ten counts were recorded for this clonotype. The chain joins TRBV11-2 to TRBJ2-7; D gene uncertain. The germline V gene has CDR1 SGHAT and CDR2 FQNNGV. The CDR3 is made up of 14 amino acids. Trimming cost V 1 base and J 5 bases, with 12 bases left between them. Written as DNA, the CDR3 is TGTGCCAGCAGCTTAGTACAGTTTTGTGACGAGCAGTACTTC. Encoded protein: CASSLVQFCDEQYF.

CDR3 bases: TGTGCCAGTAGTATAGACGGGAGTTACCACAATGAGCAGTTCTTC. It encodes CASSIDGSYHNEQFF. The chain uses TRBV19 and TRBJ2-1; D perhaps matches TRBD2 (6 bases). The CDR3 sequence is 15 residues long. V lost 0 bases and J 5 bases, leaving 11 bases between the germline ends. CDR1 is LNHDA and CDR2 is SQIVND in the germline V gene (reference sequence).

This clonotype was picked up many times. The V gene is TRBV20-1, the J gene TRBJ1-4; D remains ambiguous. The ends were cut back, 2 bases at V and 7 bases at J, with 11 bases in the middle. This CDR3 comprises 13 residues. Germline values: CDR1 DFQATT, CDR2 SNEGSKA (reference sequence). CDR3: CSARQFDVEKLFF. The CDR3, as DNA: TGCAGTGCTAGACAGTTTGACGTTGAAAAACTGTTTTTT.

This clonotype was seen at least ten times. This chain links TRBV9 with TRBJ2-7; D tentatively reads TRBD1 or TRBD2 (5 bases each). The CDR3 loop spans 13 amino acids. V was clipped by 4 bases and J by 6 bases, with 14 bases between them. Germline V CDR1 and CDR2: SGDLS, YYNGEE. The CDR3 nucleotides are TGTGCCAGCAGCCCAGCGAGGGGCTTCGAGCAGTACTTC. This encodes CASSPARGFEQYF.

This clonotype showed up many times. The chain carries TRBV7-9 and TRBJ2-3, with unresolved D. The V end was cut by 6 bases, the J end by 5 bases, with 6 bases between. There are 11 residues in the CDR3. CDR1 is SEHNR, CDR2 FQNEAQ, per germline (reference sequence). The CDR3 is CASRDKDTQYF. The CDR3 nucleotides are TGTGCCAGCAGAGACAAAGATACGCAGTATTTT.

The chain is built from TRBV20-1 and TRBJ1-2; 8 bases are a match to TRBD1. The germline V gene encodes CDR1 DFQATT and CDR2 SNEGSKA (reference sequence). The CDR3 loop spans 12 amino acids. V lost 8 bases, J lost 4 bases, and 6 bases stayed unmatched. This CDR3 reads CSPRTGLYGYTF. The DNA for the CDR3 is TGCAGTCCCCGGACAGGGCTCTATGGCTACACCTTC.

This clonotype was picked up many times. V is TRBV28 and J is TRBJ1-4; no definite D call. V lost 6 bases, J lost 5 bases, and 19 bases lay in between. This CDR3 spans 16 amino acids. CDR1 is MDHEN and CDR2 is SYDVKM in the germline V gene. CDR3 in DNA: TGTGCCAGCAGGTTAAGCCTCCCCGGACGGAATGAAAAACTGTTTTTT. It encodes CASRLSLPGRNEKLFF.

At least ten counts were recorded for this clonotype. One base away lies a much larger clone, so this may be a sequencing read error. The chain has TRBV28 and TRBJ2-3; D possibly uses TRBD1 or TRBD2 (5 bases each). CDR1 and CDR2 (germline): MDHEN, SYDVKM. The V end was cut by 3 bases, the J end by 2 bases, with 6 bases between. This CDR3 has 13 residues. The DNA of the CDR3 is TGTGCCAGCAGTTTGGGGGACACAGATACGCAGTATTTT. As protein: CASSLGDTDTQYF.

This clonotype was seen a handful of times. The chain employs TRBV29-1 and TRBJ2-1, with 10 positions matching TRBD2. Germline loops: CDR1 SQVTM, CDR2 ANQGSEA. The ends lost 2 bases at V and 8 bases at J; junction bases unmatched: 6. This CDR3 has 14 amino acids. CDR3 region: CSVERSSGSDEQFF. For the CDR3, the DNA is TGCAGCGTTGAAAGGTCTAGCGGGAGCGATGAGCAGTTCTTC.

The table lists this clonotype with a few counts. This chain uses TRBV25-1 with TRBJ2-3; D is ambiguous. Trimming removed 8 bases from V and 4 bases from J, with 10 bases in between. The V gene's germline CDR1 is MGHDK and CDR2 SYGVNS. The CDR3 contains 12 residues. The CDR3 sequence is CASGSLADTQYF. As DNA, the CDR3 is TGTGCCAGCGGTTCCCTGGCAGATACGCAGTATTTT.

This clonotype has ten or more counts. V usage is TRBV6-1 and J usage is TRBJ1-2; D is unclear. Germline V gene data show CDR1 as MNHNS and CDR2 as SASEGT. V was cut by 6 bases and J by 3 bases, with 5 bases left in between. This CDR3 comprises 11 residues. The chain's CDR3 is CASSSHYGYTF. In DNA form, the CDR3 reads TGTGCCAGCAGCAGTCACTATGGCTACACCTTC.

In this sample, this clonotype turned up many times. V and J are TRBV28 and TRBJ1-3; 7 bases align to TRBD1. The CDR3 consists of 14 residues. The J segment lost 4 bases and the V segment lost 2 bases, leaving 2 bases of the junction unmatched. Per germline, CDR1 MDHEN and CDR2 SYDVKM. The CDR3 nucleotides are TGTGCCAGCAGTTTAGACAGGGTCGGAAACACCATATATTTT. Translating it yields CASSLDRVGNTIYF.

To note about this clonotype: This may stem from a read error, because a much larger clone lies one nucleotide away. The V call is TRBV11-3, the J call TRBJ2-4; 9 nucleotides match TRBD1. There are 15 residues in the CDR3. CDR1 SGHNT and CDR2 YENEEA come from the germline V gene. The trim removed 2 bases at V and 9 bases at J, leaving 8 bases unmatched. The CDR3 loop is CASSLFGTGNGIQYF. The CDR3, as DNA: TGTGCCAGCAGCTTATTCGGGACAGGGAATGGCATTCAGTACTTC. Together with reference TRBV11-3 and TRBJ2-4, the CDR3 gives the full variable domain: EAGVVQSPRYKIIEKKQPVAFWCNPISGHNTLYWYLQNLGQGPELLIRYENEEAVDDSQLPKDRFSAERLKGVDSTLKIQPAELGDSAVYLCASSLFGTGNGIQYFGAGTRLSVL.